The entry that follows covers one TCR beta chain sequence. These data belong to a study of blood T cell dynamics during melanoma immunotherapy. The V segment lost 2 bases and the J segment 1 base; nucleotides outside the gene matches: 10. Germline loops: CDR1 SGHRS, CDR2 YFSETQ. This CDR3 is 18 amino acids long. As to time point: week 3, after first cycle of checkpoint inhibitor. Here immunoSEQ multiplex PCR was the method, and the copy in TCRdb shows in-frame clones only, minus some. Found here are fewer than 8,000 clones, 70% to 85% of them singletons; the top ten hold roughly 15%. The sample was blood, taken from a patient treated with checkpoint blockade. The clonotype was recovered from a human donor with melanoma. V is TRBV5-1 and J is TRBJ2-5, with 11 positions matching TRBD2. The CDR3, as DNA: TGCGCCAGCAGCTTCTACCGACCTCTAGCGGGGGGCCAAGAGACCCAGTACTTC. It encodes CASSFYRPLAGGQETQYF.